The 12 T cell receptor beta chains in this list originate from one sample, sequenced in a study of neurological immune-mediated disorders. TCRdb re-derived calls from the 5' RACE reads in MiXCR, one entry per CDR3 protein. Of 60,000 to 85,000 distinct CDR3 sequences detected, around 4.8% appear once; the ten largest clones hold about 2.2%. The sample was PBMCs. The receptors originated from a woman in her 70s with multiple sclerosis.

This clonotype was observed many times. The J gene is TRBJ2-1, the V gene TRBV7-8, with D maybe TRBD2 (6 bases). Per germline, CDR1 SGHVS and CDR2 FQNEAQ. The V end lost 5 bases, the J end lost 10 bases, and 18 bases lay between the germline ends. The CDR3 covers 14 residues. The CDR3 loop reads CASSTRDSRREQFF. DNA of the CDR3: TGTGCCAGCAGCACACGGGACTCAAGACGGGAGCAGTTCTTC.

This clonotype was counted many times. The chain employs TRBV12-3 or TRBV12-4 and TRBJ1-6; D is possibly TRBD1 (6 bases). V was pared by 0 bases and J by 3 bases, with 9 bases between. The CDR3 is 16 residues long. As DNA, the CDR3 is TGTGCCAGCAGTTTAGCGGGCAGGGGCTATAATTCACCCCTCCACTTT. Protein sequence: CASSLAGRGYNSPLHF.

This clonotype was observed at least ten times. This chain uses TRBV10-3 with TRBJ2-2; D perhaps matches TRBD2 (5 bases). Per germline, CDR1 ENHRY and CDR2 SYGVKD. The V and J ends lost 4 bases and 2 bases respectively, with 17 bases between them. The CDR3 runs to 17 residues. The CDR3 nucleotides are TGTGCCATCAGTGGTGGCGAGCGGATTCTTAACACCGGGGAGCTGTTTTTT. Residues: CAISGGERILNTGELFF.

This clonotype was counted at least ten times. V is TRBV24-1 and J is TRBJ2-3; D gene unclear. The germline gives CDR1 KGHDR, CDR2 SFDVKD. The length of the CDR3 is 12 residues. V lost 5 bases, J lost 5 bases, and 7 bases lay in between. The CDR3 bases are TGTGCCACCAGTGCCACGGGAGATACGCAGTATTTT. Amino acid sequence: CATSATGDTQYF.

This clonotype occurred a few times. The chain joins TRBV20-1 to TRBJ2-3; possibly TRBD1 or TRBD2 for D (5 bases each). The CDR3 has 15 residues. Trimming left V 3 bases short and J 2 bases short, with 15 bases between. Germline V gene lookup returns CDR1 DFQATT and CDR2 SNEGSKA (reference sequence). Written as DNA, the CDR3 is TGCAGTGCTAGGGGCCCGTGGGGGTACACAGATACGCAGTATTTT. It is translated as CSARGPWGYTDTQYF.

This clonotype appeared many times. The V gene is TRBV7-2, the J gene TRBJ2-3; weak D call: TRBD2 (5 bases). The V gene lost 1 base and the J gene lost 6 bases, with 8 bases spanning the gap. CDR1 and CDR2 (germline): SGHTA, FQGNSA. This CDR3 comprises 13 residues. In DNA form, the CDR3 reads TGTGCCAGCAGCTTAGATTGGAGGGATACGCAGTATTTT. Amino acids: CASSLDWRDTQYF.

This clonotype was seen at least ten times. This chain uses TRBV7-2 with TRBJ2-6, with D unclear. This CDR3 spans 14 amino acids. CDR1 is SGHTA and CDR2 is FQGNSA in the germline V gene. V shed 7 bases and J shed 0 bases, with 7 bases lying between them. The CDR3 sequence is CASMSGSGANVLTF. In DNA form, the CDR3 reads TGTGCCAGCATGTCAGGCTCTGGGGCCAACGTCCTGACTTTC.

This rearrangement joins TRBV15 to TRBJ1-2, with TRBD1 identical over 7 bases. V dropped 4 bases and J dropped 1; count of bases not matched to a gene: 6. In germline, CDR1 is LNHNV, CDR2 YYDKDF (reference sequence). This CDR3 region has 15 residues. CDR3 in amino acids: CATSTRQGSNYGYTF. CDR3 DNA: TGTGCCACCAGCACCCGACAGGGAAGTAACTATGGCTACACCTTC.

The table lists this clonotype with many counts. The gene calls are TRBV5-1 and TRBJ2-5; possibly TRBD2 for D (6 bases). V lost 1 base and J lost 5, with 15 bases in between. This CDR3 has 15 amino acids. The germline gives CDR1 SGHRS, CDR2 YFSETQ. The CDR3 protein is CASSLSPAGWETQYF. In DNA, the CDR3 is TGCGCCAGCAGCTTGTCCCCAGCGGGCTGGGAGACCCAGTACTTC.

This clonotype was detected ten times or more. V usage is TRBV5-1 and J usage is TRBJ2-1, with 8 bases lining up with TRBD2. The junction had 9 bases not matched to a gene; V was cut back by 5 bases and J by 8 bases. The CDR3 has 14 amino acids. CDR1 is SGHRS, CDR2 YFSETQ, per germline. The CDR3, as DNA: TGCGCCAGCAGACCCGCAGCGGGAGCCGATGAGCAGTTCTTC. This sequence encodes CASRPAAGADEQFF.

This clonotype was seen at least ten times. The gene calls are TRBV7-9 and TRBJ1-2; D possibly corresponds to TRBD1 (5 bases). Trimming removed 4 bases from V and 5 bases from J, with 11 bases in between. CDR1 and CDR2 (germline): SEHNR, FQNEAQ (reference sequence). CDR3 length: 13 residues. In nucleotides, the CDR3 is TGTGCCAGCAGCTGGGACGGGGATTATGGCTACACCTTC. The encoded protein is CASSWDGDYGYTF.

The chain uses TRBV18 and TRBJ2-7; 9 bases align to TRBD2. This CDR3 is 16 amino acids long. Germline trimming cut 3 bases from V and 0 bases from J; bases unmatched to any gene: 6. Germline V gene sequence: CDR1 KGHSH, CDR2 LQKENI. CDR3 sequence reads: CASSPAGGRSSYEQYF. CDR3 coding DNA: TGTGCCAGCTCACCGGCGGGGGGGCGGTCCTCCTACGAGCAGTACTTC.